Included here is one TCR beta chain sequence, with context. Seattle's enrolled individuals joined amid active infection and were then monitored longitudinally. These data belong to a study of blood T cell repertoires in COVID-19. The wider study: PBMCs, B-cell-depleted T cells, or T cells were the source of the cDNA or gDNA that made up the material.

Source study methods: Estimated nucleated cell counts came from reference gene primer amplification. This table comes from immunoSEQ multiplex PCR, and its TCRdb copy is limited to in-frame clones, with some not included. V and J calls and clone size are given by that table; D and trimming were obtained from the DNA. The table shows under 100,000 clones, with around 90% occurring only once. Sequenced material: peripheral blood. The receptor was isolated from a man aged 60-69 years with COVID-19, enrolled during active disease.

In DNA form, the CDR3 reads TGTGCCAGCAACCACCCTAGCGGAGGTATTCCCTACGAGCAGTACTTC. Translation: CASNHPSGGIPYEQYF. This chain uses TRBV2 with TRBJ2-7; 7 bases are a match to TRBD2. V gave up 7 bases and J gave up 2 bases; unmatched junction bases: 14. The CDR3 extends over 16 amino acids. CDR1 is SNHLY and CDR2 is FYNNEI in the germline V gene. The complete variable domain, with remaining parts taken from reference TRBV2 and TRBJ2-7, reads EPEVTQTPSHQVTQMGQEVILRCVPISNHLYFYWYRQILGQKVEFLVSFYNNEISEKSEIFDDQFSVERPDGSNFTLKIRSTKLEDSAMYFCASNHPSGGIPYEQYFGPGTRLTVT.